The 10 T cell receptor beta chains listed next were all sequenced from one sample in a study of beta chain features in type 1 diabetes. Study-wide results and caveats: Among patients with Type 1 diabetes, TCRB CDR3s were moderately but significantly shorter in every one of the four CD4+ subsets.

cDNA synthesis used the whole RNA isolate, giving expressed TCRB sequences. The data were produced by immunoSEQ multiplex PCR, yet TCRdb's version contains in-frame clones alone and is incomplete. The table has around 600,000 clones, roughly 12% seen once. The antigens for these receptors are not known. Sequenced: naive CD4+ T cells from blood. These receptors came from a man aged 25 to 40 with type 1 diabetes.

V gene TRBV29-1 combines with J gene TRBJ1-5, with a possible D match to TRBD1 (5 bases). CDR1 SQVTM and CDR2 ANQGSEA come from the germline V gene. This CDR3 spans 13 amino acids. V was shortened by 2 bases and J by 5 bases, with 10 bases between the two germline ends. The CDR3 nucleotides are TGCAGCGTTGAACTACAGGAGGATCAGCCCCAGCATTTT. Translating gives CSVELQEDQPQHF.

The rearrangement uses TRBV5-6 and TRBJ2-4; a possible D gene is TRBD1 (5 bases). This CDR3 is built from 16 residues. Trimming shortened V by 2 bases and J by 0 bases, and 12 bases separated the two germline ends. Germline V gives CDR1 SGHDT, CDR2 YYEEEE. The CDR3 nucleotides are TGTGCCAGCAGCTTATATCAGGGAATAGCCAAAAACATTCAGTACTTC. Translation: CASSLYQGIAKNIQYF.

This clone was seen more than once but under ten times. The CDR3 DNA reads as TGTGCCAGCAGCTCCATGAGCTCCTACGAGCAGTACTTC. Protein sequence: CASSSMSSYEQYF. The V and J genes are TRBV7-9 and TRBJ2-7, with unresolved D. The germline CDR1 and CDR2 sequences are SEHNR and FQNEAQ (reference sequence). The CDR3 is made up of 13 amino acids. Trimming cost V 4 bases and J 0 bases, with 7 bases left between them.

The sample holds a few counts of this clone. Within the sample, other DNA sequences also encode this same CDR3. The chain carries TRBV30 and TRBJ1-5, with D hard to call. V lost 0 bases and J 1 base, leaving 4 bases between the germline ends. Germline V gene sequence: CDR1 GTSNPN, CDR2 SVGIG (reference sequence). The CDR3 runs 13 residues. CDR3 protein: CAWSVRSNQPQHF. Written as DNA, the CDR3 is TGTGCCTGGAGTGTAAGGAGCAATCAGCCCCAGCATTTT.

Here the CDR3 reads CASRDRVNSPLHF. CDR3 sequence (DNA): TGTGCCAGCAGAGACAGGGTTAATTCACCCCTCCACTTT. The chain joins TRBV6-5 to TRBJ1-6, with 7 nucleotides matching TRBD1. Germline-derived CDR1 and CDR2 are MNHEY and SVGAGI. This CDR3 is built from 13 residues. With V trimmed by 6 bases and J by 6 bases, 2 bases remained unmatched.

The V and J genes are TRBV30 and TRBJ2-3, with 7 nucleotides matching TRBD1. There are 13 residues in the CDR3. Germline assignment: CDR1 GTSNPN and CDR2 SVGIG (reference sequence). V was pared by 2 bases and J by 3 bases, with 2 bases of the junction left unmatched. The CDR3 bases are TGTGCCTGGAGTTACAGGGGTACAGATACGCAGTATTTT. Translated, it gives CAWSYRGTDTQYF.

The sample holds a few counts of this clone. This chain connects TRBV7-9 to TRBJ1-2, with TRBD1 as a possible D gene (6 bases). V lost 5 bases and J 7 bases, leaving 20 bases between the germline ends. CDR1 and CDR2 from the germline V gene are SEHNR and FQNEAQ (reference sequence). This CDR3 has 15 residues. The CDR3 reads CASSQRQAPPRGYTF. CDR3 coding DNA: TGTGCCAGCAGCCAAAGACAGGCCCCACCGCGTGGCTACACCTTC.

The chain recombines TRBV2 with TRBJ2-2; unclear D gene. Per the germline V gene, CDR1 is SNHLY and CDR2 is FYNNEI. There are 16 residues in the CDR3. V dropped 4 bases and J dropped 0 bases, with 12 bases sitting between them. This chain's CDR3 is CASSVFEMANTGELFF. CDR3 sequence (DNA): TGTGCCAGCAGTGTATTCGAGATGGCGAACACCGGGGAGCTGTTTTTT. Full variable domain (outside the CDR3, taken from reference TRBV2 and TRBJ2-2): EPEVTQTPSHQVTQMGQEVILRCVPISNHLYFYWYRQILGQKVEFLVSFYNNEISEKSEIFDDQFSVERPDGSNFTLKIRSTKLEDSAMYFCASSVFEMANTGELFFGEGSRLTVL.

This clone was observed a few times. The chain has TRBV7-9 and TRBJ1-6; D call uncertain. V was trimmed by 6 bases and J by 4 bases, leaving 7 bases between them. Germline-derived CDR1 and CDR2 are SEHNR and FQNEAQ (reference sequence). This CDR3 is 13 amino acids long. The CDR3 DNA reads TGTGCCAGCAGTCGGGGATATAATTCACCCCTCCACTTT. Its protein is CASSRGYNSPLHF.

This rearrangement joins TRBV10-3 to TRBJ2-7, with D hard to call. CDR1 ENHRY and CDR2 SYGVKD come from the germline V gene. The CDR3 has 15 amino acids. The V end was cut by 3 bases, the J end by 0 bases, with 12 bases between. CDR3 amino acids: CAISDERVRSYEQYF. The CDR3 DNA reads TGTGCCATCAGTGATGAAAGGGTCCGCTCCTACGAGCAGTACTTC.